This T cell receptor beta chain came from a study of control samples from healthy donors and cancer patients. The data were produced by immunoSEQ multiplex PCR, yet TCRdb's version contains in-frame clones alone and is incomplete. The table records more than 110,000 clones, over 85% of them present only once. The count of this clone is one. Trimming left V 0 bases short and J 6 bases short, with 13 bases between. The CDR3 contains 14 residues. The germline V gene encodes CDR1 SGDLS and CDR2 YYNGEE. The TCR sequence derives from a man aged 30 to 45 in good health. Sequences were obtained from blood. The genes are TRBV9 and TRBJ2-7; D may be TRBD1 or TRBD2 (6 bases each). The CDR3 loop reads CASSVDSGAGEQYF. For the CDR3, the DNA is TGTGCCAGCAGCGTAGATTCGGGGGCGGGCGAGCAGTACTTC.